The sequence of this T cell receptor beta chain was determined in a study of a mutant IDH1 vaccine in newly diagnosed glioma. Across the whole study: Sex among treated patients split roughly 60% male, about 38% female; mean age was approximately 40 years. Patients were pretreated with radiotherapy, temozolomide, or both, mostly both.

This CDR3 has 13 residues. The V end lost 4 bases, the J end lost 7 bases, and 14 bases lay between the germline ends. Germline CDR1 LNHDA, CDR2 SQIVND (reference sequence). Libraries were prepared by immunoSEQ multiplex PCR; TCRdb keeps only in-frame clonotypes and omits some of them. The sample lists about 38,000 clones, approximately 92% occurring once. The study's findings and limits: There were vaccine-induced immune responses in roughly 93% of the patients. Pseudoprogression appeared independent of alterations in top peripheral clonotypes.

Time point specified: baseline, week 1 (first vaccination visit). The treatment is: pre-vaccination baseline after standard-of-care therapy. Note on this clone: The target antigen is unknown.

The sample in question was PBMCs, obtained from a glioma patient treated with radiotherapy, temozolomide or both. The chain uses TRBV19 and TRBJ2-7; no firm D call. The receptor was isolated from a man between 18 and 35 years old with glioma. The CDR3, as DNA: TGTGCCAGTAGTACCCGAACCTGGGAAGAGCAGTACTTC. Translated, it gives CASSTRTWEEQYF.